A selection of T cell receptor beta chains follows, all from one sample in a study of cytomegalovirus exposure and HLA in healthy donors. Method: immunoSEQ multiplex PCR; TCRdb's copy keeps in-frame clones and lacks some. The sample includes about 190,000 clones, approximately 86% seen only once; the top ten take roughly 0.34%. Sequences were obtained from PBMCs. The receptor set was obtained from a woman under 40 in good health and CMV-seronegative. Each CDR3 is given with its conserved first and last residue. A D gene is named only where the DNA matches it firmly. Only some rows state a clone size, as once, few, many or a class for expanded clones.

>.|TRBJ1-5|.|TRBV27
TGTGCCAGCAGTTTGTCGGGAGTTTATCAGCCCCAGCATTTT
CASSLSGVYQPQHF
>.|TRBJ1-2|.|TRBV19
TGTGCCAGTAGTTTTGGCAGGGGCGACGGCTACACCTTC
CASSFGRGDGYTF
>.|TRBJ2-1|TRBD2|TRBV28
TGTGCCAGCAGGCCGGGACTAACTTACAATGAGCAGTTCTTC
CASRPGLTYNEQFF
>.|TRBJ2-3|TRBD2|TRBV6-1
TGTGCCAGCAGTGGGGGACTAGCGGGAGGGGGGGCAGATACGCAGTATTTT
CASSGGLAGGGADTQYF
>.|TRBJ2-1|TRBD1|TRBV10-1
TGCGCCAGCAGTGCAGGGACAGGGTCCGACAATGAGCAGTTCTTC
CASSAGTGSDNEQFF
>once|TRBJ2-7|TRBD2|TRBV6-5
TGTGCCAGCAGGGATCGGGAAGCGGGGAGAGAGCAGTACTTC
CASRDREAGREQYF
>.|TRBJ2-7|TRBD2|TRBV4-2
TGTGCCAGCAGCCGGGGACTAGCGGGAGGCTACGAGCAGTACTTC
CASSRGLAGGYEQYF
>.|TRBJ2-1|TRBD2|TRBV10-3
TGTGCCATCAGTGAGTTTGGACTAGCGGGAGTCTCAAGGGGCGGTGAGCAGTTCTTC
CAISEFGLAGVSRGGEQFF
>.|TRBJ2-3|.|TRBV5-4
TGTGCCAGCAGCTTGGAGGCAGGGTCAGATACGCAGTATTTT
CASSLEAGSDTQYF
>.|TRBJ2-7|TRBD2|TRBV10-2
TGCGCCAGCTGGCCGGGACTAGCGGGAGGGCCTGGCGAGCAGTACTTC
CASWPGLAGGPGEQYF
>.|TRBJ2-5|TRBD2|TRBV2
TGTGCCAGCAGCGAGGGACTAGCCCCGGGGACCCAGTACTTC
CASSEGLAPGTQYF
>.|TRBJ2-2|.|TRBV9
TGTGCCAGCAGCCCAAGGACAGACTTTAACACCGGGGAGCTGTTTTTT
CASSPRTDFNTGELFF
>once|TRBJ2-7|.|TRBV10-1
TGCGCCAGCAGTGAGTTGCCAGGGCCGTACTACGAGCAGTACTTC
CASSELPGPYYEQYF
>once|TRBJ1-2|.|TRBV28
TGTGCCAGCAGTTTCTTATCTTCCTATGGCTACACCTTC
CASSFLSSYGYTF
>.|TRBJ1-1|.|TRBV2
TGTGCCAGCAGTGATGTCAGTAAAAACACTGAAGCTTTCTTT
CASSDVSKNTEAFF
>.|TRBJ1-4|.|TRBV28
TGTGCCAGCAGTTTAACACACACAACCTGGAGTGAAAAACTGTTTTTT
CASSLTHTTWSEKLFF
>.|TRBJ2-3|TRBD1|TRBV5-4
TGTGCCAGCAGCTTGGTAGGGACAGGGACCGATACGCAGTATTTT
CASSLVGTGTDTQYF
>.|TRBJ2-2|TRBD1|TRBV5-4
TGTGCCAGCAGCCGGGACAGGACGAACACCGGGGAGCTGTTTTTT
CASSRDRTNTGELFF
>.|TRBJ2-6|TRBD1|TRBV7-9
TGTGCCAGCAGCTCTCCCCGGGACAGGGGCTCTGGGGCCAACGTCCTGACTTTC
CASSSPRDRGSGANVLTF
>.|TRBJ2-1|.|TRBV11-2
TGTGCCAGCAGCTTAATCAACAGGGTGGGTGAGCAGTTCTTC
CASSLINRVGEQFF
>once|TRBJ2-1|TRBD1|TRBV27
TGTGCCAGCAGTTTAGGGACAGGGGCTCCATACAATGAGCAGTTCTTC
CASSLGTGAPYNEQFF
>.|TRBJ2-7|TRBD2|TRBV6-6
TGTGCCAGCAGTCTCGGACTAGCGAGAGGCGAGCAGTACTTC
CASSLGLARGEQYF
>.|TRBJ2-7|TRBD1|TRBV30
TGTGCCTGGAGGGGTGGACAGGGTACCTACGAGCAGTACTTC
CAWRGGQGTYEQYF
>.|TRBJ2-2|.|TRBV5-5
TGTGCCAGCAGCTTGGACAGGGCGTACCGGGAGCTGTTTTTT
CASSLDRAYRELFF
>.|TRBJ1-1|.|TRBV19
TGTGCCAGTACCCTTCAGGGGCAGAACACTGAAGCTTTCTTT
CASTLQGQNTEAFF
>few|TRBJ2-1|.|TRBV13
TGTGCCAGCAGCTTGTCCTCAGTCAATGAGCAGTTCTTC
CASSLSSVNEQFF
>once|TRBJ2-1|TRBD1|TRBV2
TGTGCCAGCTCGGACAGGGCCACCCCTTACAATGAGCAGTTCTTC
CASSDRATPYNEQFF
>.|TRBJ2-7|TRBD1|TRBV29-1
TGCAGCGTCCAGAGACAGGGCGACTTCTACGAGCAGTACTTC
CSVQRQGDFYEQYF
>.|TRBJ2-2|TRBD1|TRBV5-4
TGTGCCAGCAGCTTGGGACAGGGGGACGGGGAGCTGTTTTTT
CASSLGQGDGELFF
>few|TRBJ2-7|TRBD1|TRBV6-1
TGTGCCAGCAGTATCAGGACAGGGGAGGGCTACGAGCAGTACTTC
CASSIRTGEGYEQYF
>.|TRBJ1-1|.|TRBV19
TGTGCCGTACGTACAGGTCTCACTGAAGCTTTCTTT
CAVRTGLTEAFF
>.|TRBJ2-3|TRBD2|TRBV5-1
TGCGCCAGCAGCCCGGGACTAGCGGGAGGGCGATCAGATACGCAGTATTTT
CASSPGLAGGRSDTQYF
>.|TRBJ2-5|TRBD2|TRBV4-2
TGTGCCAGCAGCCAACTGGCCGGGACTAGTGGGGAAGAGACCCAGTACTTC
CASSQLAGTSGEETQYF
>.|TRBJ1-2|.|TRBV5-1
TGCGCCAGCAGCTTGGCCGGGAACCCAGACTATGGCTACACCTTC
CASSLAGNPDYGYTF
>.|TRBJ1-2|.|TRBV6-5
TGTGCCAGCAGTCCGAGTAACTATGGCTACACCTTC
CASSPSNYGYTF
>.|TRBJ1-1|TRBD1|TRBV10-3
TGTGCCATCAGTGACGGGGCAGGGGGCGCGGGAGAAGCTTTCTTT
CAISDGAGGAGEAFF
>.|TRBJ1-2|.|TRBV7-2
TGTGCCAGCAGCTTAGCGGGCGGGAACTATGGCTACACCTTC
CASSLAGGNYGYTF
>.|TRBJ2-7|.|TRBV19
TGTGCCAGTAGTGCCCCAGCAGGTTTAAATCAATTC
CASSAPAGLNQF
>.|TRBJ2-7|.|TRBV9
TGTGCCAGCAGCGTAGTAGGGGATACGGGTAGCGAGCAGTACTTC
CASSVVGDTGSEQYF
>once|TRBJ2-2|TRBD1|TRBV5-1
TGCGCCAGCAGCCCGGAGGGACAGGGCGTGGACGGGGAGCTGTTTTTT
CASSPEGQGVDGELFF
>.|TRBJ2-3|TRBD2|TRBV6-1
TGTGCCAGCAGTTTAAAGCGGGAGACCACAGATACGCAGTATTTT
CASSLKRETTDTQYF
>.|TRBJ2-5|TRBD2|TRBV18
TGTGCCAGCTCACCGGCAGCGGGAGGGCCGAGCCAAGAGACCCAGTACTTC
CASSPAAGGPSQETQYF
>.|TRBJ2-5|.|TRBV5-1
TGCGCCAGCAGCTTGGCACAGCTCCAAGAGACCCAGTACTTC
CASSLAQLQETQYF
>few|TRBJ2-1|TRBD2|TRBV5-1
TGCGCCAGCAGCTTGAGAAGGTGGGCGGGGGGGGATGAGCAGTTCTTC
CASSLRRWAGGDEQFF
>.|TRBJ2-7|.|TRBV2
TGTGCCAGCAGTGAACCTGGCCGAGGATTCTACGAGCAGTACTTC
CASSEPGRGFYEQYF
>.|TRBJ2-6|.|TRBV2
TGTGCCAGCAGTGAAGACAGGTCTGGGGCCAACGTCCTGACTTTC
CASSEDRSGANVLTF
>.|TRBJ1-1|.|TRBV5-6
TGTGCCAGCAGCTCACAGACGGAAGCGAACACTGAAGCTTTCTTT
CASSSQTEANTEAFF
>once|TRBJ2-7|TRBD2|TRBV19
TGTGCCAGTAGTAGACTAGCGGGAGAATCCTACGAGCAGTACTTC
CASSRLAGESYEQYF
>few|TRBJ2-7|.|TRBV29-1
TGCAGCGTTGGACAGGAAAACGAGCAGTACTTC
CSVGQENEQYF
>.|TRBJ2-1|TRBD2|TRBV5-1
TGCGCCAGCAGCCCGAGGAGCGCTAGCGGGCTCTACAATGAGCAGTTCTTC
CASSPRSASGLYNEQFF
>.|TRBJ2-1|.|TRBV6-5
TGTGCCAGCAGAACCGGGACTGGCACCTACAATGAGCAGTTCTTC
CASRTGTGTYNEQFF
>.|TRBJ2-3|TRBD1|TRBV29-1
TGCAGCGTTGAAAAGGGGGCAAGCACAGATACGCAGTATTTT
CSVEKGASTDTQYF
>.|TRBJ2-1|TRBD2|TRBV5-1
TGCGCCAGCAGCTCCCCTAGCGGGGGAGTTAGTGAGCAGTTCTTC
CASSSPSGGVSEQFF
>once|TRBJ2-2|TRBD2|TRBV6-1
TGTGCCAGCGGGATAGCGGGAGGGACCGGGGAGCTGTTTTTT
CASGIAGGTGELFF
>.|TRBJ2-7|TRBD1|TRBV27
TGTGCCAGCAGTTTTTCAGGGGGCGGCGAGCAGTACTTC
CASSFSGGGEQYF
>once|TRBJ2-1|TRBD2|TRBV5-1
TGCGCCAGCAGCTTTGTTGGGAGCGGGAGTTACAATGAGCAGTTCTTC
CASSFVGSGSYNEQFF
>.|TRBJ1-4|.|TRBV28
TGTGCCAGCAGTGCCCTTTGGGCTGACGAAAAACTGTTTTTT
CASSALWADEKLFF
>.|TRBJ1-5|TRBD1|TRBV6-6
TGTGCCAGCAGAACGACAGGGGGCGAAGGGCAGCCCCAGCATTTT
CASRTTGGEGQPQHF
>.|TRBJ2-1|.|TRBV15
TGTGCCACCAGCAGGGGGACTGTCAATGAGCAGTTCTTC
CATSRGTVNEQFF
>once|TRBJ2-3|TRBD2|TRBV4-1
TGCGCCAGCAGCCCGCAACTAGCGGATCTCACAGATACGCAGTATTTT
CASSPQLADLTDTQYF